The clone carrying this T cell receptor beta chain occurred many times. TCRdb re-derived calls from the 5' RACE reads in MiXCR, one entry per CDR3 protein. Altogether under 45,000 distinct CDR3 sequences are present, 20% to 25% being singletons, with the ten largest covering less than 5%. This sample's time point: technical triplicate 3. Where libraries were unsorted, they were derived from 2 million PBMCs stored at -80 degrees C. The data were taken from a study of neurological immune-mediated disorders. The CDR3 covers 15 residues. V trimming: 0 bases; J trimming: 6 bases; junction bases outside the gene matches: 4. Germline V gives CDR1 LNHNV, CDR2 YYDKDF (reference sequence).

The sample comprised PBMCs. The chain has TRBV15 and TRBJ2-2; TRBD1 aligns across 7 bases. This TCR was sampled from a man between 60 and 75 years old with HTLV-1-associated myelopathy (HAM/TSP). CDR3 region: CATSRDYRGAGELFF. CDR3 coding DNA: TGTGCCACCAGCAGAGACTACAGGGGAGCCGGGGAGCTGTTTTTT.